At least ten counts were recorded for the clone carrying this T cell receptor beta chain. CDR1 and CDR2 (germline): LNHNV, YYDKDF (reference sequence). The CDR3 contains 16 residues. Between the trimmed V and J ends, which lost 0 bases and 0 bases, there was a span of 8 bases. This sample stems from a study of regulatory T cells in long-lasting Graves disease. Time point denoted: newly diagnosed GD, antithyroid drugs for less than 3 months. Generation of the TCR library employed RNA extracted from PBMCs. In building TCR beta libraries, iRepertoire HTBI primers were used together with Arm-PCR of CDR3 regions. MiXCR, applied by TCRdb to the multiplex PCR reads, yields one record per CDR3 protein. In the table there are 450,000 to 700,000 distinct CDR3 sequences, 13% of which are singletons. Another study also made use of these data, one on T cells in Graves' hyperthyroidism and ophthalmopathy. That work contributes: The HTBI primer set drove a first-round RT-PCR of the TCR CDR3.

The clonotype was recovered from a man aged 30-40 years with Graves disease. The J gene is TRBJ2-2, the V gene TRBV15; D uncertain. The sequencing here drew on peripheral blood mononuclear cells (PBMCs), taken at new diagnosis, from a patient treated with antithyroid drugs. CDR3 DNA sequence: TGTGCCACCAGCAGAGATCAACGGACGAACACCGGGGAGCTGTTTTTT. Amino acid sequence: CATSRDQRTNTGELFF.